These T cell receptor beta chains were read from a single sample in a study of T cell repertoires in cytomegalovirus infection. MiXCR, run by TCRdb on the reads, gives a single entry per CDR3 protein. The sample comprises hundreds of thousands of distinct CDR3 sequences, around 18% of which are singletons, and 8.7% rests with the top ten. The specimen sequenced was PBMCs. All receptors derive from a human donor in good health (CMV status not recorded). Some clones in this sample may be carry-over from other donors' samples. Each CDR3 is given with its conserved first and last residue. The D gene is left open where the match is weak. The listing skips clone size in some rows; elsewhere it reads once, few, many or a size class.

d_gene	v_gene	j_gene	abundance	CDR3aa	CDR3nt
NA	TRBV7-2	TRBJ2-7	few	CASSLSAIYEQYF	TGTGCCAGCAGCCTATCCGCCATCTACGAGCAGTACTTC
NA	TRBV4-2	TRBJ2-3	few	CASSHLPIGQTTDTQYF	TGTGCCAGCAGCCACCTCCCTATTGGACAGACCACAGATACGCAGTATTTT
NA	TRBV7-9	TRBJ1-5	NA	CASSPTDGNQPQHF	TGTGCCAGCAGCCCGACCGACGGAAATCAGCCCCAGCATTTT
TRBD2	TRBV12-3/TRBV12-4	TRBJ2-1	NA	CASSSILAGGPPDNEQFF	TGTGCCAGCAGTTCCATACTAGCGGGAGGGCCCCCGGACAATGAGCAGTTCTTC
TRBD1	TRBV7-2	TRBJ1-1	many	CASSPGGTGWESEAFF	TGTGCCAGCAGCCCGGGGGGGACAGGGTGGGAATCTGAAGCTTTCTTT
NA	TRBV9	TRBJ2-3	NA	CASSVKDSGLSTDTQYF	TGTGCCAGCAGCGTAAAGGACAGCGGACTTAGCACAGATACGCAGTATTTT
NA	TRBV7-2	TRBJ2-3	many	CASSPVRTDTQYF	TGTGCCAGCAGCCCCGTAAGGACGGATACGCAGTATTTT
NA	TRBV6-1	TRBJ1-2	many	CASSGFERGGYTF	TGTGCCAGCAGTGGATTTGAAAGGGGTGGCTACACCTTC
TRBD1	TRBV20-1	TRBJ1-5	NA	CSASSRGLTDQPQHF	TGCAGTGCTAGTTCGAGGGGGCTTACGGATCAGCCCCAGCATTTT
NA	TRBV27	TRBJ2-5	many	CASSLIGPETQYF	TGTGCCAGCAGTTTAATCGGTCCGGAGACCCAGTACTTC